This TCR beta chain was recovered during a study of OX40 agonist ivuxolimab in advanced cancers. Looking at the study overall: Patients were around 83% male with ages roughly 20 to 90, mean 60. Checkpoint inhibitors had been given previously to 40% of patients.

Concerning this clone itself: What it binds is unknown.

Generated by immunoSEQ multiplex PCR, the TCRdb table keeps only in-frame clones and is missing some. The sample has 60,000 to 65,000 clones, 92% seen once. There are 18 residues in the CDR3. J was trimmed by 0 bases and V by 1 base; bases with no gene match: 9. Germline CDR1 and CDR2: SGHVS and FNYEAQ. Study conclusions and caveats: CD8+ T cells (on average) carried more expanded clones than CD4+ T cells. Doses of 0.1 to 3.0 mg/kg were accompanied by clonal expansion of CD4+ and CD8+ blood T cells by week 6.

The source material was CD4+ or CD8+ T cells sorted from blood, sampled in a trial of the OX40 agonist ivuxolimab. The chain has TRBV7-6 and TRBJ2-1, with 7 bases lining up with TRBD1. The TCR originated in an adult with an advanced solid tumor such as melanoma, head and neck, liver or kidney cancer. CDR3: CASSLGFTGEDSYNEQFF. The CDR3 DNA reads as TGTGCCAGCAGCTTAGGTTTTACAGGGGAAGACTCCTACAATGAGCAGTTCTTC.